Reported below is one TCR beta chain. The source of the sample is a study of blood T cell repertoires in COVID-19. Germline V gives CDR1 SGHKS, CDR2 YYEKEE (reference sequence). The CDR3 spans 18 residues. V was clipped by 1 base and J by 2 bases, with 19 bases between them. Participant ages covered about 18 to 95 years across around 25 US areas. Researchers sorted participants into cohorts using their self-reported clinical history. Repertoires were generated with immunoSEQ multiplex PCR, while TCRdb's copy carries only in-frame clones and drops some. This table holds some 190,000 clones, 85% to 90% found once.

The chain combines TRBV5-5 with TRBJ2-1; a possible D gene is TRBD2 (6 bases). The sequenced material came from PBMCs or T cells enriched from blood (not recorded which). The receptor comes from a woman between 40 and 55 years old with acute COVID-19. The CDR3, as DNA: TGTGCCAGCAGCTTGTGGGCTGGAGGGACCCAACCCTACAATGAGCAGTTCTTC. It encodes CASSLWAGGTQPYNEQFF.